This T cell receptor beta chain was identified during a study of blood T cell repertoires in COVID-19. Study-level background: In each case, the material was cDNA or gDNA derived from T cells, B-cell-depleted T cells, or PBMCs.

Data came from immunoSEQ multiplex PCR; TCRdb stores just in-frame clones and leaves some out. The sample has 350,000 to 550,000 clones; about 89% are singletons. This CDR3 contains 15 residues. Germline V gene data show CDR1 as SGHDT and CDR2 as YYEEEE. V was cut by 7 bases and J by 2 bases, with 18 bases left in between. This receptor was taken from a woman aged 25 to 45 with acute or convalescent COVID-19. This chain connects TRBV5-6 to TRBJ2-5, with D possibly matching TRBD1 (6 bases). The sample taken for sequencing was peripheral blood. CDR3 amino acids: CASSLRGLLQETQYF. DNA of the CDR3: TGTGCCAGCTCACTGAGGGGGTTGCTTCAAGAGACCCAGTACTTC. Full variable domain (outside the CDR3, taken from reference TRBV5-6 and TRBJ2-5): DAGVTQSPTHLIKTRGQQVTLRCSPKSGHDTVSWYQQALGQGPQFIFQYYEEEERQRGNFPDRFSGHQFPNYSSELNVNALLLGDSALYLCASSLRGLLQETQYFGPGTRLLVL.